These 2 T cell receptor beta chains were sequenced from one sample in a study of T cell responses to AZD1222 COVID-19 vaccine. Here immunoSEQ multiplex PCR was the method, and the copy in TCRdb shows in-frame clones only, minus some. The sample yields roughly 120,000 clones, roughly nine tenths seen once. The material sequenced was peripheral blood, taken 28 days after the second AZD1222 dose. The receptors come from an adult who received the AZD1222 COVID-19 vaccine.

V usage is TRBV27 and J usage is TRBJ2-7, with 7 bases matching TRBD2. V lost 5 bases and J lost 6; bases outside the gene matches: 10. CDR3 size: 14 residues. The germline V gene encodes CDR1 MNHEY and CDR2 SMNVEV (reference sequence). The CDR3 is CASSRGDYMSEQYF. The CDR3 DNA is TGTGCCAGCAGTAGAGGGGACTATATGAGCGAGCAGTACTTC.

The V and J genes are TRBV28 and TRBJ2-7; D unresolved. Trimming removed 5 bases from V and 2 bases from J, with 1 base in between. CDR1 and CDR2 (germline): MDHEN, SYDVKM. There are 10 residues in the CDR3. The CDR3 region is CASSAYEQYF. CDR3 sequence (DNA): TGTGCCAGCAGTGCCTACGAGCAGTACTTC.